Following are 9 T cell receptor beta chains from one sample sequenced in a study of metastatic and nonmetastatic thyroid tumors. All patients were untreated before thyroid surgery. TCRdb reanalyzed the PCR reads via MiXCR. The sample lists more than 40,000 clones; 4% were seen once. The material sequenced was blood. Every receptor here comes from a female donor with papillary thyroid cancer or a benign thyroid nodule (not recorded which). Some clones in this sample may be carry-over from other donors' samples.

This clone was seen ten or more times. Distinct nucleotide sequences in the sample also encode this CDR3. This rearrangement joins TRBV5-1 to TRBJ2-5; the D is unclear. The CDR3 runs 12 residues. Trimming cost V 7 bases and J 1 base, with 8 bases left between them. CDR1 is SGHRS and CDR2 is YFSETQ in the germline V gene. CDR3 region: CASRLAQETQYF. The CDR3 nucleotides read TGCGCCAGCCGCCTCGCCCAAGAGACCCAGTACTTC.

This clone has at least ten counts. This sequence joins TRBV20-1 and TRBJ1-2; TRBD1 matches 10 bases. The V segment lost 5 bases and the J segment 4 bases; nucleotides outside the gene matches: 7. CDR3 length equals 14 residues. CDR1 and CDR2 from the germline V gene are DFQATT and SNEGSKA (reference sequence). The CDR3 DNA reads TGCAGTGCTCACCCGGGACAGGGGTCCTATGGCTACACCTTC. Translation: CSAHPGQGSYGYTF.

This rearrangement joins TRBV28 to TRBJ2-5; 7 bases are a match to TRBD1. The germline V gene has CDR1 MDHEN and CDR2 SYDVKM. With 6 bases clipped from V and 4 bases from J, the junction kept 11 bases outside the gene matches. The CDR3 length is 15 residues. DNA for the CDR3: TGTGCCAGCAGCCATCTACAGGGGACGGGAGAGACCCAGTACTTC. Protein sequence: CASSHLQGTGETQYF.

This clone showed up many times. The chain links TRBV7-6 to TRBJ2-6; TRBD1 might be the D (5 bases). Trimming pared 5 bases from V and 4 bases from J, leaving 9 bases between. The CDR3 covers 14 residues. CDR1 is SGHVS and CDR2 is FNYEAQ in the germline V gene. CDR3 sequence: CASSPGPGANVLTF. Here the CDR3 DNA reads TGTGCCAGCAGCCCAGGGCCGGGGGCCAACGTCCTGACTTTC.

This clone has a count of ten or more. This chain uses TRBV6-5 with TRBJ2-7; 11 nucleotides match TRBD1. Looked up from germline, CDR1 is MNHEY and CDR2 is SVGAGI. The CDR3 length is 16 residues. The ends lost 0 bases at V and 3 bases at J; junction bases unmatched: 4. The CDR3 region has the DNA TGTGCCAGCAGTTACTCGACCGGGACAGGGGGCTACGAGCAGTACTTC. It encodes CASSYSTGTGGYEQYF.

Remarks on this clone: The junction departs from the called germline gene at one end, perhaps through a read error. The chain couples TRBV12-3 or TRBV12-4 to TRBJ2-2; 7 nucleotides match TRBD1. The CDR3 runs 14 residues. The CDR3: CASIYLTGTAELFF. The CDR3 DNA sequence: TGTGCCAGCATTTACCTGACAGGGACCGCGGAGCTGTTTTTT.

This clone has ten or more counts. V usage is TRBV12-5 and J usage is TRBJ2-3; TRBD1 is a possible D gene (6 bases). There are 17 residues in the CDR3. Between the trimmed V and J ends, which lost 3 bases and 2 bases, there was a span of 18 bases. Germline CDR1 is LGHNT and CDR2 is FRNRAP. In DNA, the CDR3 is TGTGCTAGTGGTTTAGGGCGTGGGGGCGCGATCACAGATACGCAGTATTTT. Translated, it gives CASGLGRGGAITDTQYF.

This clone was picked up a small number of times. The rearrangement uses TRBV6-5 and TRBJ1-5, with TRBD1 identical over 10 bases. The length of the CDR3 is 15 residues. Per germline, CDR1 MNHEY and CDR2 SVGAGI. The V and J ends lost 4 bases and 4 bases, in that order; junction bases with no gene match: 4. The CDR3 is CASSSGTGANQPQHF. The CDR3 DNA sequence: TGTGCCAGCAGTTCGGGGACAGGGGCAAATCAGCCCCAGCATTTT.

The table lists this clone with many counts. This chain connects TRBV5-1 to TRBJ2-3; D perhaps matches TRBD2 (6 bases). Trimming removed 4 bases at V and 0 bases at J, with 9 bases between. The CDR3 is 14 residues long. Germline CDR1 is SGHRS and CDR2 is YFSETQ. CDR3 amino acids: CASSPGTSTDTQYF. The CDR3 region has the DNA TGCGCCAGCAGCCCGGGGACTAGCACAGATACGCAGTATTTT.